These T cell receptor beta chains were read from a single sample in a study of shared clonotypes between healthy human individuals. Assay: immunoSEQ multiplex PCR; the TCRdb copy retains only in-frame clones and omits some. The sample contains roughly 2,300,000 clones, around 93% of which appear only once. The sequenced sample was naive CD4+ T cells from PBMCs. Receptors originate from a man aged 18 to 30 in good health. Some clones in this sample may be carry-over from other donors' samples. CDR3s include the opening cysteine and the closing phenylalanine or tryptophan. A D gene is named only where the DNA matches it firmly. Clone size appears in some rows only: once, few, many, or a class for an expanded clone.

TRBJ2-3 | TRBV7-2 | . | . | CASSTGPITDTQYF | TGTGCCAGCAGTACGGGCCCGATCACAGATACGCAGTATTTT
TRBJ2-5 | TRBV7-9 | . | . | CASSLAPSHQYF | TGTGCCAGCAGCTTAGCGCCCAGCCACCAGTACTTC
TRBJ2-2 | TRBV19 | . | TRBD2 | CASSPPAGAHTGELFF | TGTGCCAGTAGCCCTCCAGCGGGAGCACACACCGGGGAGCTGTTTTTT
TRBJ2-2 | TRBV30 | . | TRBD1 | CASAAQGARTGELFF | TGTGCCTCCGCCGCGCAGGGGGCGCGAACCGGGGAGCTGTTTTTT
TRBJ1-1 | TRBV28 | . | TRBD1 | CASATPGQGATEAFF | TGTGCCAGCGCCACACCGGGACAGGGGGCAACTGAAGCTTTCTTT
TRBJ2-3 | TRBV12-5 | . | . | CASGLVKGLSTDTQYF | TGTGCTAGTGGTTTGGTAAAGGGACTTAGCACAGATACGCAGTATTTT
TRBJ1-2 | TRBV5-1 | . | . | CASSLDDSQGYTF | TGCGCCAGCAGCTTGGACGACAGCCAAGGCTACACCTTC
TRBJ1-4 | TRBV7-8 | . | . | CASSPRGHATNEKLFF | TGTGCCAGCAGCCCCCGGGGGCACGCAACTAATGAAAAACTGTTTTTT
TRBJ2-5 | TRBV7-3 | once | . | CASSFNQETQYF | TGTGCCAGCAGCTTCAACCAAGAGACCCAGTACTTC
TRBJ1-3 | TRBV18 | . | . | CASSPPGGVAGNTIYF | TGTGCCAGCTCACCACCGGGGGGCGTCGCTGGAAACACCATATATTTT
TRBJ1-4 | TRBV5-1 | once | TRBD1 | CASSPTGTENEKLFF | TGCGCCAGCAGCCCTACCGGGACAGAAAATGAAAAACTGTTTTTT
TRBJ2-3 | TRBV29-1 | . | . | CSVARATDTQYF | TGCAGCGTCGCCAGGGCAACGGATACGCAGTATTTT
TRBJ1-2 | TRBV28 | . | TRBD1 | CASSSTLGQGPF | TGTGCCAGCAGTTCCACTCTTGGACAGGGACCCTTC
TRBJ2-1 | TRBV5-1 | . | . | CASSSGAYNEQFF | TGCGCCAGCAGCTCCGGGGCCTACAATGAGCAGTTCTTC
TRBJ1-2 | TRBV5-8 | . | . | CASSLPLGQGYHGYGYTF | TGTGCCAGCAGCTTGCCGTTGGGGCAGGGCTATCATGGCTATGGCTACACCTTC
TRBJ2-2 | TRBV2 | once | TRBD2 | CASRQTSGLIRIYTGELFF | TGTGCCAGCAGGCAAACTAGCGGCTTGATCCGAATTTACACCGGGGAGCTGTTTTTT
TRBJ2-6 | TRBV21-1 | . | . | CASRRGGQGSSGANVLTF | TGTGCCAGCAGAAGGGGGGGACAGGGTAGCTCTGGGGCCAACGTCCTGACTTTC
TRBJ2-2 | TRBV19 | . | . | CASSTWDLGAPDTGELFF | TGTGCCAGTAGCACCTGGGATTTGGGGGCGCCGGACACCGGGGAGCTGTTTTTT
TRBJ1-2 | TRBV10-3 | once | . | CAISDHTVYGYTF | TGTGCCATCAGTGATCATACAGTATATGGCTACACCTTC
TRBJ1-5 | TRBV18 | . | . | CASSLAHPSNQPQHF | TGTGCCAGCTCCCTAGCCCATCCCAGCAATCAGCCCCAGCATTTT
TRBJ1-2 | TRBV5-5 | once | . | CASSLALAAYGYTF | TGTGCCAGCAGCTTGGCCTTGGCAGCATATGGCTACACCTTC
TRBJ1-1 | TRBV7-9 | . | . | CASRPQRNTEAFF | TGTGCCAGCAGACCTCAGAGAAACACTGAAGCTTTCTTT
TRBJ1-1 | TRBV10-1 | few | TRBD1 | CASGDRPRGAFF | TGCGCCAGCGGGGACAGGCCGAGGGGAGCTTTCTTT
TRBJ2-7 | TRBV11-1 | . | . | CASSFRKGYEQYF | TGTGCCAGCAGTTTTAGGAAGGGTTACGAGCAGTACTTC
TRBJ2-3 | TRBV11-2 | . | TRBD1 | CASSLGTGRTDTQYF | TGTGCCAGCAGCTTAGGGACAGGACGCACAGATACGCAGTATTTT
TRBJ2-1 | TRBV7-2 | . | TRBD2 | CASSSTSGRVNEQFF | TGTGCCAGCAGCTCGACTAGCGGGAGGGTTAATGAGCAGTTCTTC
TRBJ1-5 | TRBV7-9 | . | . | CASSKGGTNQPQHF | TGTGCCAGCAGTAAAGGGGGAACGAATCAGCCCCAGCATTTT
TRBJ1-5 | TRBV28 | . | . | CASSTRVGGVWGNQPQHF | TGTGCCAGCAGCACCCGTGTAGGGGGGGTTTGGGGCAATCAGCCCCAGCATTTT
TRBJ2-2 | TRBV6-5 | . | . | CASIGRYTGELFF | TGTGCCAGCATCGGAAGGTACACCGGGGAGCTGTTTTTT
TRBJ2-3 | TRBV28 | . | . | CASSFSFSGGDTQYF | TGTGCCAGCAGTTTTTCCTTTTCCGGCGGAGATACGCAGTATTTT
TRBJ2-5 | TRBV28 | . | . | CASSQETQYF | TGTGCCAGCAGCCAAGAGACCCAGTACTTC
TRBJ1-5 | TRBV5-1 | . | . | CASSSGLQGNQPQHF | TGCGCCAGTTCCTCGGGACTCCAAGGCAATCAGCCCCAGCATTTT
TRBJ1-2 | TRBV7-6 | . | . | CASSFGTTRSINYGYTF | TGTGCCAGCAGCTTCGGAACAACGCGATCCATTAACTATGGCTACACCTTC
TRBJ1-2 | TRBV4-2 | . | TRBD1 | CASSQDRVAGYTF | TGTGCCAGCAGCCAGGACAGGGTTGCTGGCTACACCTTC
TRBJ1-2 | TRBV28 | . | . | CASSTILDRSRYGYTF | TGTGCCAGCAGTACTATACTTGACAGGTCTCGGTATGGCTACACCTTC
TRBJ1-2 | TRBV18 | once | . | CASSPWSKAANYGYTF | TGTGCCAGCTCACCATGGAGTAAAGCAGCTAACTATGGCTACACCTTC
TRBJ2-2 | TRBV9 | . | TRBD1 | CASSSWTGYTGELFF | TGTGCCAGCAGCTCATGGACAGGTTACACCGGGGAGCTGTTTTTT
TRBJ1-1 | TRBV5-4 | . | . | CASSRETANTEAFF | TGTGCCAGCAGCCGCGAGACAGCGAACACTGAAGCTTTCTTT
TRBJ2-3 | TRBV6-6 | . | . | CASSYSTVDTQYF | TGTGCCAGCAGTTACTCGACCGTAGATACGCAGTATTTT
TRBJ2-3 | TRBV10-3 | . | . | CAIYKADTQYF | TGTGCCATCTATAAAGCAGATACGCAGTATTTT
TRBJ2-4 | TRBV5-1 | . | . | CASSYDRDTGQYF | TGCGCCAGCAGTTACGACCGGGACACCGGTCAGTACTTC
TRBJ2-7 | TRBV18 | . | . | CASSPLRLSGPPIEQYF | TGTGCCAGCTCACCCTTGCGTTTATCAGGGCCCCCTATCGAGCAGTACTTC
TRBJ2-7 | TRBV6-1 | . | TRBD2 | CASSGLAGVGEQYF | TGTGCCAGCAGTGGACTAGCGGGAGTTGGCGAGCAGTACTTC
TRBJ1-2 | TRBV5-1 | once | . | CASSLEGSTTYGYTF | TGCGCCAGCAGCTTGGAGGGGAGTACTACTTATGGCTACACCTTC
TRBJ1-4 | TRBV4-1 | . | TRBD1 | CASSPLEGTGNEKLFF | TGCGCCAGCAGCCCCTTAGAAGGGACAGGAAACGAAAAACTGTTTTTT
TRBJ2-7 | TRBV29-1 | once | . | CSVGRAAYEQYF | TGCAGCGTCGGACGGGCGGCCTACGAGCAGTACTTC
TRBJ1-5 | TRBV2 | . | . | CATRGGDQPQHF | TGTGCCACCCGCGGGGGGGATCAGCCCCAGCATTTT
TRBJ2-7 | TRBV5-1 | . | . | CASSPSVGPVEQYF | TGCGCCAGCAGCCCCTCGGTGGGACCGGTGGAGCAGTACTTC
TRBJ1-5 | TRBV4-1 | . | TRBD1 | CASSPTQGAMGNQPQHF | TGCGCCAGCAGCCCTACCCAGGGGGCCATGGGCAATCAGCCCCAGCATTTT
TRBJ2-3 | TRBV28 | . | TRBD2 | CASTPSGRGDTQYF | TGTGCCAGCACCCCTAGCGGAAGGGGAGATACGCAGTATTTT
TRBJ2-1 | TRBV19 | few | . | CASSGPHTQGHNEQFF | TGTGCCAGTAGTGGCCCACACACACAAGGTCACAATGAGCAGTTCTTC
TRBJ1-3 | TRBV6-1 | . | . | CATSLNSRSGNTIYF | TGTGCCACCTCCCTAAACTCGCGCTCTGGAAACACCATATATTTT
TRBJ2-1 | TRBV7-9 | once | . | CATTEGRGYDEQFF | TGTGCCACCACGGAAGGGCGGGGATACGATGAGCAGTTCTTC
TRBJ1-5 | TRBV18 | . | . | CASSQTGGKGDQPQHF | TGTGCCAGCTCGCAAACCGGGGGTAAGGGAGATCAGCCCCAGCATTTT